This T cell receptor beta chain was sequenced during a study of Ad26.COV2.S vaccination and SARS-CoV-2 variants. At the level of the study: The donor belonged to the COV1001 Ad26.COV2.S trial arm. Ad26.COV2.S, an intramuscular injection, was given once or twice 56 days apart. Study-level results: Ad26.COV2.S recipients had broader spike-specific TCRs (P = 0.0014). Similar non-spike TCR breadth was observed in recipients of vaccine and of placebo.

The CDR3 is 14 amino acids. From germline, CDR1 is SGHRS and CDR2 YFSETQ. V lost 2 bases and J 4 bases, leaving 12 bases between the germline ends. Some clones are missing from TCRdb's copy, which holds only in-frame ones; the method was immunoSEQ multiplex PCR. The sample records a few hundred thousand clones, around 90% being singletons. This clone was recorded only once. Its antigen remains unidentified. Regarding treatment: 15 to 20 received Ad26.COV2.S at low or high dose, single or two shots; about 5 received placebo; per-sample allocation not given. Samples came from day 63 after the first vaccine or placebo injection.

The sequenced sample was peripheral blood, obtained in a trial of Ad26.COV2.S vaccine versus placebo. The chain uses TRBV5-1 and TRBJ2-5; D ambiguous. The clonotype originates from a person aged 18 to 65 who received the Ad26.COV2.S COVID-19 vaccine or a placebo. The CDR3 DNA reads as TGCGCCAGCAGCTTTAGGGTGTTGGGAGAGACCCAGTACTTC. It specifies CASSFRVLGETQYF. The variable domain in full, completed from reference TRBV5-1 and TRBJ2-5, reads KAGVTQTPRYLIKTRGQQVTLSCSPISGHRSVSWYQQTPGQGLQFLFEYFSETQRNKGNFPGRFSGRQFSNSRSEMNVSTLELGDSALYLCASSFRVLGETQYFGPGTRLLVL.